Detailed here is one T cell receptor (beta chain). The clone's antigen remains unknown. The sample holds no much larger clone one base away, and base qualities are not on file. CDR1 and CDR2, per the germline V gene, are SGHRS and YFSETQ. Taken from cysteine to phenylalanine, the CDR3 has 15 residues. Left in the record is the CDR3 DNA by itself, 45 bases read in frame from the first base. The trim is 4 bases for V and 3 bases for J, with a gap of 14 bases between the germline ends. TCRbeta CDR3 regions were amplified from genomic DNA using the immunoSEQ Assay, a bias-controlled multiplex PCR. Per the authors' processing: The number of nucleated cells in each sample was estimated by amplification of reference gene primers within the assay. To quantify the absolute abundance of each unique TCRbeta CDR3 rearrangement, sequence reads were collapsed and filtered. For each sample, productive Simpson clonality was calculated by taking the square root of Simpson's diversity index across productive rearrangements. TCRdb stores this immuneACCESS table with in-frame sequences only. Part of the clones is absent; in the studies checked, under half of the shortfall reflects unresolved V genes, and no reason is known for the rest. The DNA was the basis for D and trimming; V, J and clone size are from that table. Here the sample has 150,000 to 190,000 clones; 80% to 90% occur a single time. Under 8.5% of the sample is in the top ten clones.

At one collaborating source in Seattle, patients were enrolled during active infection and were followed longitudinally through the course of disease. Whole blood was collected in K2EDTA tubes by collaborating institutions according to the institutions' own protocols. For TCRbeta analysis, collaborators shipped samples in one of three forms: frozen whole blood, isolated PBMCs, or DNA extracted from either of those sample types. The sample is drawn from a study of blood T cell repertoires in COVID-19 (dated by TCRdb to 2020 to 2022). Study-wide context: Collaborator samples came from the United States, Italy and Spain and covered acute and convalescent phases of COVID-19. Subjects who had been exposed to COVID-19, were actively infected with it, or had recovered from it provided the deeply sampled blood TCRbeta repertoires that made up the dataset. Where available, HLA class I and class II types were taken from metadata supplied by the sample provider and were not determined by assay-based typing. The prospective study material was composed of cDNA or gDNA derived from T cells, B-cell-depleted T cells, or PBMCs. The samples were drawn from the first 160 participants of the ongoing ImmuneRACE study and from under 1,500 subjects provided by 6 global collaborators. Sample metadata almost always included a de-identified subject ID, COVID-19 status, age in years and sex. A freely available public database, intended as a resource for researchers studying the immune response to SARS-CoV-2, is where the repertoires were released. Broader findings and caveats from the paper: Clinical and demographic metadata were provided uncurated, with the amount varying by source and participant.

The sample taken for sequencing was peripheral blood. This sequence uses TRBV5-1 and TRBJ2-1, with TRBD2 perhaps the D gene, on 7 matching bases. This receptor was taken from an older woman with COVID-19, enrolled during active disease. The DNA is as follows: TGCGCCAGCAGCGTAGGGGGGGAAGACTACAATGAGCAGTTCTTC. Its translation reads: CASSVGGEDYNEQFF.